This TCR beta chain was retrieved from a study of Ad26.COV2.S vaccination and SARS-CoV-2 variants. Study-level results: Substantial breadth was reportedly displayed by spike-specific CD8+ and CD4+ T cell responses after vaccination.

TCRdb keeps only in-frame clones here, not all; method: immunoSEQ multiplex PCR. The sample holds fewer than 800,000 clones, roughly nine tenths seen once. The V end was cut by 2 bases, the J end by 2 bases, with 11 bases between. The CDR3 has 15 amino acids. Germline values: CDR1 SGHRS, CDR2 YFSETQ. As for this clone: Antigen unknown.

Treatment meaning: roughly 19 received Ad26.COV2.S at low or high dose, single or two shots; several received placebo; per-sample allocation not given. Day 63 following the first vaccine or placebo injection was when the samples were taken. Donor was an adult aged 18-55 years in Boston. The administered vaccine (an Ad26 vector) expressed Wuhan-strain SARS-CoV-2 spike. Sequences were derived from peripheral blood, sampled in a trial of Ad26.COV2.S vaccine versus placebo. The clonotype was recovered from a person between 18 and 59 years old who received the Ad26.COV2.S COVID-19 vaccine or a placebo. This chain uses TRBV5-1 with TRBJ2-1, with D possibly being TRBD2 (7 bases). The CDR3 loop is CASSFGGPTYNEQFF. The CDR3 DNA reads TGCGCCAGCAGCTTCGGGGGGCCAACCTACAATGAGCAGTTCTTC. Looking up the rest from reference TRBV5-1 and TRBJ2-1 gives the full variable domain: KAGVTQTPRYLIKTRGQQVTLSCSPISGHRSVSWYQQTPGQGLQFLFEYFSETQRNKGNFPGRFSGRQFSNSRSEMNVSTLELGDSALYLCASSFGGPTYNEQFFGPGTRLTVL.